Shown below are 25 T cell receptor beta chains from a single sample sequenced in a study of T cells after yellow fever vaccination. TCRdb redid the calling of the 5' RACE reads with MiXCR, one entry per CDR3 protein. The profile shows over 300,000 distinct CDR3 sequences, roughly 7% of them singletons. Here the sequenced sample was PBMCs, taken about 49 days after the first yellow fever vaccination. The receptor set was obtained from a man aged 18-30 years who received the YFV17D yellow fever vaccine.

This rearrangement joins TRBV7-2 to TRBJ2-5; TRBD1 agrees at 7 bases. This CDR3 region has 14 residues. Germline lookup yields CDR1 SGHTA and CDR2 FQGNSA. V shed 7 bases and J 5 bases; nucleotides not matched to a gene: 10. CDR3 region: CASTRRGLLETQYF. The CDR3 DNA sequence: TGTGCCAGCACCCGCAGGGGGTTGTTGGAGACCCAGTACTTC.

This clonotype was detected only a few times. The genes are TRBV7-2 and TRBJ1-5; a weak D match, TRBD1 (6 bases). CDR1 SGHTA and CDR2 FQGNSA come from the germline V gene. The CDR3 is 15 residues long. V gave up 10 bases and J gave up 0 bases, with 16 bases separating them. CDR3 nucleotides: TGTGCCACCGCGGTGGGGGCGATTAGCAATCAGCCCCAGCATTTT. It is translated as CATAVGAISNQPQHF.

This clonotype was seen more than once but under ten times. The V call is TRBV20-1, the J call TRBJ1-3; TRBD1 matches at 8 bases. Germline lookup yields CDR1 DFQATT and CDR2 SNEGSKA (reference sequence). Trimming removed 5 bases from V and 6 bases from J; junction bases left unmatched: 6. This CDR3 contains 13 residues. CDR3 coding DNA: TGCAGTGCTCGGACAGGGATTGAAAACACCATATATTTT. Protein sequence: CSARTGIENTIYF.

This clonotype was seen more than once but under ten times. This chain uses TRBV6-5 with TRBJ2-3; D not resolved. V was cut by 2 bases and J by 2 bases, with 11 bases left in between. The CDR3 extends over 15 amino acids. Germline CDR1 and CDR2: MNHEY and SVGAGI. CDR3 nucleotides: TGTGCCAGCAGTTACGCTATTAGTCACACAGATACGCAGTATTTT. Protein product: CASSYAISHTDTQYF.

The chain carries TRBV21-1 and TRBJ1-5; TRBD1, the table's D call, lacks a check against the DNA. TRBV21-1 corresponds to a pseudogene. CDR3 length equals 13 residues. CDR3 protein: CASMFPGNQPQHF. The CDR3 DNA follows: TGTGCCAGCATGTTCCCAGGGAACCAGCCCCAGCATTTT.

The chain carries TRBV4-1 and TRBJ1-6; possible D gene TRBD1, 6 bases. The CDR3 spans 16 residues. V shed 2 bases and J shed 6 bases, with 14 bases lying between them. Per the germline V gene, CDR1 is MGHRA and CDR2 is YSYEKL. CDR3 sequence reads: CASSQIFLQGNSPLHF. The CDR3 DNA sequence: TGCGCCAGCAGCCAAATCTTTCTACAGGGTAATTCACCCCTCCACTTT.

This clonotype turned up a few times. The chain uses TRBV20-1 and TRBJ2-1; the D gene is possibly TRBD1 (6 bases). The V end was cut by 4 bases, the J end by 8 bases, with 21 bases between. From germline, CDR1 is DFQATT and CDR2 SNEGSKA (reference sequence). The CDR3 length is 15 residues. As DNA, the CDR3 is TGCAGTGCTAAAACCCACAGGGCCGGCGCCGATGAGCAGTTCTTC. It encodes CSAKTHRAGADEQFF.

The chain recombines TRBV5-1 with TRBJ2-1; D may correspond to TRBD1 or TRBD2 (5 bases each). The CDR3 spans 14 residues. Germline assignment: CDR1 SGHRS and CDR2 YFSETQ. The ends were cut back, 8 bases at V and 0 bases at J, with 12 bases in the middle. CDR3 sequence: CASGTSSSYNEQFF. CDR3 nucleotide sequence: TGCGCCAGTGGGACGTCGAGCTCCTACAATGAGCAGTTCTTC. Combining the CDR3 with reference TRBV5-1 and TRBJ2-1 gives the whole variable domain KAGVTQTPRYLIKTRGQQVTLSCSPISGHRSVSWYQQTPGQGLQFLFEYFSETQRNKGNFPGRFSGRQFSNSRSEMNVSTLELGDSALYLCASGTSSSYNEQFFGPGTRLTVL.

The chain combines TRBV25-1 with TRBJ1-3; D is possibly TRBD1 (5 bases). CDR1 MGHDK and CDR2 SYGVNS come from the germline V gene. This CDR3 spans 14 amino acids. The V gene lost 6 bases and the J gene lost 3 bases, with 12 bases spanning the gap. This CDR3 reads CASSQGPRGNTIYF. As DNA, the CDR3 is TGTGCCAGCAGCCAGGGACCTCGTGGAAACACCATATATTTT.

This clonotype was seen repeatedly, ten times or more. The chain carries TRBV4-3 and TRBJ2-2; 9 nucleotides agree with TRBD2. The CDR3 totals 17 residues. The V segment lost 2 bases and the J segment 3 bases; nucleotides outside the gene matches: 7. CDR1 and CDR2 (germline): LGHNA, YSLEER. The CDR3 region is CASSQFGGGVYTGELFF. CDR3 DNA: TGCGCCAGCAGCCAATTTGGCGGGGGGGTATACACCGGGGAGCTGTTTTTT.

There are a few counts of this clonotype. The chain uses TRBV29-1 and TRBJ2-5; 11 bases are shared with TRBD2. V shed 5 bases, J shed 5 bases, and the junction held 7 bases outside the gene matches. The CDR3 runs to 14 residues. From germline, CDR1 is SQVTM and CDR2 ANQGSEA. The chain's CDR3 is CSVLLAGGLETQYF. CDR3 sequence (DNA): TGCAGCGTTCTCCTAGCGGGAGGTTTGGAGACCCAGTACTTC.

The chain uses TRBV10-3 and TRBJ2-3; D is ambiguous. Trimming left V 4 bases short and J 4 bases short, with 6 bases between. Germline V gives CDR1 ENHRY, CDR2 SYGVKD. The CDR3 sequence is 12 residues long. The CDR3 region is CAISGLPDTQYF. The CDR3 nucleotides are TGTGCCATCAGTGGCCTCCCAGATACGCAGTATTTT.

This clonotype has only a few counts. V usage is TRBV6-1 and J usage is TRBJ2-5; D unclear. Germline CDR1 and CDR2: MNHNS and SASEGT. The CDR3 consists of 15 residues. V was pared by 6 bases and J by 5 bases, with 19 bases between. The CDR3 loop reads CASSKPGPLQETQYF. The CDR3 DNA follows: TGTGCCAGCAGCAAACCCGGGCCTCTACAGGAGACCCAGTACTTC.

The sample holds a few counts of this clonotype. This chain uses TRBV9 with TRBJ2-3; D uncertain. The CDR3 has 14 residues. Trimming left V 0 bases short and J 2 bases short, with 7 bases between. CDR1 and CDR2 (germline): SGDLS, YYNGEE. CDR3 sequence: CASSVAPTTDTQYF. The CDR3 DNA reads TGTGCCAGCAGCGTAGCACCAACCACAGATACGCAGTATTTT.

The chain employs TRBV29-1 and TRBJ1-5; 10 bases are a match to TRBD1. The length of the CDR3 is 16 residues. Per the germline V gene, CDR1 is SQVTM and CDR2 is ANQGSEA. V was pared by 6 bases and J by 3 bases, with 11 bases of the junction left unmatched. CDR3 in amino acids: CSVDTPGQGNNQPQHF. The CDR3 nucleotides are TGCAGCGTAGATACACCGGGACAGGGGAACAATCAGCCCCAGCATTTT.

The chain joins TRBV28 to TRBJ1-4; D possibly corresponds to TRBD1 (6 bases). CDR3 length equals 15 residues. Germline V lookup: CDR1 MDHEN, CDR2 SYDVKM. V lost 5 bases and J 7 bases, leaving 17 bases between the germline ends. CDR3: CASSPRGGGIEKLFF. The CDR3 nucleotides are TGTGCCAGCAGTCCCCGGGGAGGGGGGATTGAAAAACTGTTTTTT.

This clonotype was detected a few times. The genes are TRBV10-3 and TRBJ2-3, with D possibly TRBD1 on 5 matching bases. The V and J ends lost 0 bases and 6 bases respectively, with 10 bases between them. The CDR3 consists of 14 residues. The germline CDR1 and CDR2 sequences are ENHRY and SYGVKD. Here the CDR3 reads CAISESGPSDTQYF. The CDR3 nucleotides are TGTGCCATCAGTGAGTCGGGGCCCTCCGATACGCAGTATTTT.

In its sample, this clonotype was seen a few times. This chain links TRBV27 with TRBJ1-2, with D maybe TRBD1 (6 bases). CDR1 is MNHEY, CDR2 SMNVEV, per germline (reference sequence). Trimming took off 8 bases at V and 1 base at J, with 14 bases between the two ends. The CDR3 contains 14 residues. CDR3 sequence (DNA): TGTGCCAGCGCTTCGAGGGGGAATAACTATGGCTACACCTTC. Protein: CASASRGNNYGYTF.

This clonotype was observed a few times. This chain joins TRBV9 and TRBJ1-3; D remains ambiguous. The CDR3 is 16 amino acids. From germline, CDR1 is SGDLS and CDR2 YYNGEE. Between the trimmed V and J ends, which lost 4 bases and 0 bases, there was a span of 14 bases. The CDR3 is CASSPKLLDSGNTIYF. The DNA for the CDR3 is TGTGCCAGCAGCCCCAAGTTACTCGACTCTGGAAACACCATATATTTT.

This chain joins TRBV5-1 and TRBJ2-1; D possibly corresponds to TRBD2 (7 bases). V was cut by 5 bases and J by 5 bases, with 17 bases left in between. The length of the CDR3 is 15 residues. CDR1 is SGHRS, CDR2 YFSETQ, per germline. The CDR3 region has the DNA TGCGCCAGCAGTACCACCGCGGGGGCCGACAATGAGCAGTTCTTC. Residues: CASSTTAGADNEQFF.

The genes are TRBV5-1 and TRBJ1-2; 7 bases are shared with TRBD1. J was trimmed by 0 bases and V by 0 bases; bases with no gene match: 2. The CDR3 runs 15 residues. In germline, CDR1 is SGHRS, CDR2 YFSETQ. The CDR3 sequence is CASSLVQGTNYGYTF. CDR3 nucleotide sequence: TGCGCCAGCAGCTTGGTACAGGGGACTAACTATGGCTACACCTTC.

This clonotype came up a few times. The V gene is TRBV7-2, the J gene TRBJ1-1; perhaps TRBD1 as D (5 bases). CDR1 and CDR2 from the germline V gene are SGHTA and FQGNSA. V lost 2 bases and J lost 4, with 11 bases in between. The CDR3 covers 14 residues. In DNA, the CDR3 is TGTGCCAGCAGCTTAAGGCAGGGAAGCACTGAAGCTTTCTTT. Translation: CASSLRQGSTEAFF. Full variable domain (missing parts from reference TRBV7-2 and TRBJ1-1): GAGVSQSPSNKVTEKGKDVELRCDPISGHTALYWYRQSLGQGLEFLIYFQGNSAPDKSGLPSDRFSAERTGGSVSTLTIQRTQQEDSAVYLCASSLRQGSTEAFFGQGTRLTVV.

This clonotype was observed a few times. The chain recombines TRBV18 with TRBJ2-7; D is perhaps TRBD2 (6 bases). The CDR3 is 16 residues long. The V gene's germline CDR1 is KGHSH and CDR2 LQKENI. Trimming pared 0 bases from V and 6 bases from J, leaving 18 bases between. The CDR3 is CASSPPSTGETGEQYF. CDR3 coding DNA: TGTGCCAGCTCACCACCGTCAACGGGGGAAACCGGCGAGCAGTACTTC.

The rearrangement joins TRBV7-8 to TRBJ1-3, with TRBD1 identical over 7 bases. CDR3 length: 16 amino acids. The trim removed 3 bases at V and 1 base at J, leaving 6 bases unmatched. Germline V gene sequence: CDR1 SGHVS, CDR2 FQNEAQ. DNA for the CDR3: TGTGCCAGCAGCTTTACAGGGGACGTTTCTGGAAACACCATATATTTT. It encodes CASSFTGDVSGNTIYF.

V gene TRBV7-7 combines with J gene TRBJ2-2, with 8 bases fitting TRBD2. Germline trimming cut 5 bases from V and 5 bases from J; bases unmatched to any gene: 7. Germline V CDR1 and CDR2: SSHAT, FNYEAQ (reference sequence). The length of the CDR3 is 15 residues. The CDR3 DNA is TGTGCCAGCAGCAAAGCGGGGGAGCGTACCGGGGAGCTGTTTTTT. As protein: CASSKAGERTGELFF.